The present T cell receptor beta chain was sequenced within a study of blood T cell repertoires in COVID-19. Study at large: PBMCs, B-cell-depleted T cells, or T cells were the source of the cDNA or gDNA that made up the material.

The CDR3 runs to 16 residues. V was pared by 0 bases and J by 4 bases, with 6 bases of the junction left unmatched. CDR1 is MNHNY, CDR2 SVGAGI, per germline (reference sequence). As originally analysed: Amplification of reference gene primers provided the estimated nucleated cell counts. The assay was immunoSEQ multiplex PCR, and TCRdb's table has in-frame clones only and misses some. From that table come the V and J calls and clone size; the DNA was used to work out D and trimming. The table lists about 120,000 clones, 85% of them singletons. The TCR was taken from a man older than 75 with acute or convalescent COVID-19. Sequenced sample: peripheral blood. The V gene is TRBV6-6, the J gene TRBJ1-3; TRBD1 agrees at 7 bases. Written as DNA, the CDR3 is TGTGCCAGCAGTTACTCGGAGGGGGCTGGGGGAAACACCATATATTTT. Its protein product is CASSYSEGAGGNTIYF.